The sequence of this T cell receptor (beta chain) was determined in a study of cytomegalovirus exposure and HLA in healthy donors. Findings and caveats of the study: Productive status was seen about 87% or about 30% of the time for most TCR beta V segments in an earlier analysis. Indistinguishable V segments, including TRBV6-2 and TRBV6-3, were excluded.

Note on this clone: Its antigen is unidentified.

The CDR3 totals 13 residues. Germline CDR1 and CDR2: ENHRY and SYGVKD. The V and J ends lost 3 bases and 4 bases respectively, with 6 bases between them. The PCR had 60 Vbeta and 13 Jbeta primers. Sequenced by immunoSEQ multiplex PCR; TCRdb stores in-frame clones only, minus some. Among 74,000 or so clones listed, around 63% were seen once. The chain links TRBV10-3 to TRBJ1-4; TRBD1 is a possible D gene (6 bases). Sequenced: PBMCs. The receptor was isolated from a young woman in good health and CMV-seronegative. In DNA, the CDR3 is TGTGCCATCAGTGACAGGGGTAATGAAAAACTGTTTTTT. The encoded protein is CAISDRGNEKLFF.